This record concerns one T cell receptor (beta chain) sequence. For TCR, cDNA came from 5'RACE template switching, which added a universal primer site and UMIs. Each CDR3 protein is one row after TCRdb ran MiXCR on the 5' RACE reads. This sample has 250,000 to 300,000 distinct CDR3 sequences, with 7.5% to 9.5% found just once. The entry originates in a study of T cells after yellow fever vaccination. V lost 7 bases to trimming and J lost 0 bases, with 9 bases between them. The germline V gene has CDR1 SEHNR and CDR2 FQNEAQ (reference sequence). The CDR3 runs 13 residues. The clonotype was recovered from a man in his late teens or twenties who received the YFV17D yellow fever vaccine. The input for sequencing was CD4+ T cells sorted from PBMCs, taken 5 days after the yellow fever booster vaccination. This chain links TRBV7-9 with TRBJ1-2; D is unclear. The CDR3 spells CASTGRTNYGYTF. The CDR3 DNA reads as TGTGCCAGCACCGGGAGAACTAACTATGGCTACACCTTC.